This T cell receptor (beta chain) came from a study of early T cells in non-severe SARS-CoV-2 infection. Study-wide context: It was bulk RNA from unsorted whole blood that was sequenced, and the chains were unpaired.

Germline CDR1 SGHDT, CDR2 YYEEEE. Trimming removed 3 bases from V and 4 bases from J, with 8 bases in between. The CDR3 length is 13 residues. Unique molecular identifiers tagged individual cDNA molecules. TCRdb reprocessed the 5' RACE reads via MiXCR and lists one record per CDR3 protein. The sample has about 70,000 distinct CDR3 sequences; roughly 10% are singletons. Regarding the study as a whole: Reliance on VDJdb matching favored anti-spike CD8 responses; private and CD4 specificities were missed.

The sample holds many counts of this clonotype. Its specificity is not known. Here the sequenced sample was whole blood, taken at baseline. This rearrangement joins TRBV5-6 to TRBJ2-1; D ambiguous. The receptor comes from an adult who was a healthcare worker with PCR-confirmed SARS-CoV-2 infection or an uninfected control (not recorded which). CDR3 sequence: CASSSTQYNEQFF. CDR3 sequence (DNA): TGTGCCAGCAGCTCCACCCAGTACAATGAGCAGTTCTTC. The full variable domain, completed using reference TRBV5-6 and TRBJ2-1, is DAGVTQSPTHLIKTRGQQVTLRCSPKSGHDTVSWYQQALGQGPQFIFQYYEEEERQRGNFPDRFSGHQFPNYSSELNVNALLLGDSALYLCASSSTQYNEQFFGPGTRLTVL.